This T cell receptor (beta chain) was sequenced for a study of cytomegalovirus exposure and HLA in healthy donors (dated by TCRdb to the late 2010s). As for the study more broadly: According to an earlier analysis of 450 to 650 of the donors, about 179 million T cells yielded over 100 million unique TCR beta sequences and 276 Gb of sequence data. Typing coverage varied by locus: roughly 620-640 donors for A, B, C, DRB1 and DQB1; roughly 560 for DQA1; around 610 for DPA1; approximately 490 for DPB1. Both class I and class II loci were covered by HLA typing, at four-digit resolution. Roughly 300 gigabases of sequencing data and approximately 91 million unique TCR sequences made up an early release that covered around 640 HLA-typed donors. Rather than using new phenotypic data, the later analysis identified candidate immune exposures from TCR beta sequences and from how often those sequences occurred across donors. The study profiled the T cell repertoires of under 700 subjects by immunosequencing and related them to cytomegalovirus serostatus. The study aimed to test whether cataloging public T cell receptors could reveal signatures of past pathogen exposure. A later analysis re-examined previously published TCR beta repertoires from around 670 donors and added high-resolution HLA genotyping to investigate patterns of TCR occurrence. All discovery cohort repertoires had been generated on a single sequencing platform. In addition to the first cohort of 500 to 850 subjects, a separate validation cohort of approximately 120 different subjects was used. Of the 300 to 500 genotyped donors, 70% to 90% were placed in the genetic ancestry cluster associated with self-reported Caucasian donors. Because of strong linkage in the cohort, a handful of DR-DQ haplotypes were treated as single units for association and clustering. To predict cytomegalovirus infection status, the study brought together high-throughput TCR immunosequencing, statistical association of individual TCRs with disease status, and machine learning. Genome-wide SNP genotypes for about 55% of the roughly 670 donors were used in a later genetic analysis, which treated that subset as a discovery cohort. Alongside the repertoire data, information on donor age, sex, ethnicity and CMV serostatus was compiled. On average, around 240,000 unique TCR beta nucleotide sequences were sequenced per donor among some 430 genotyped donors of the cohort, with roughly 18% of those sequences being non-productive. In an earlier analysis of several hundred of the donors, high-throughput TCR beta sequencing was used to judge whether each TCR beta V gene segment behaved as functional or pseudogenic. The paper's findings and limits, for the study overall: A further reported finding was that TCR beta sequences accurately predicted the HLA-A and HLA-B alleles for most subjects in the first cohort. A later analysis associated roughly 17,000 TCR beta sequences with specific HLA alleles at a false discovery rate of 0.05. Fewer than 20 rarely observed V segments, including chromosome 9 orphons, were excluded from the earlier analysis of several hundred of the donors because counts were too low. Because HLA typing was unavailable for some donors at each locus, only the typed subset was used in association tests. Correlated functional status among segregating V segments might reflect linkage disequilibrium, but an unknown experimental factor could not be ruled out. Sequencing depth was assumed to be roughly uniform across donors in the presence/absence analyses, though that assumption may not hold. A cluster of highly shared sequence variants was judged likely to represent a technical artifact of the sequencing pipeline. In both the original and validation cohorts, the classifier was reported to diagnose cytomegalovirus status with high specificity and sensitivity. In an earlier analysis of 587 of the donors, most TCR beta V segments appeared in productive rearrangements about 87% or about 30% of the time, broadly matching IMGT annotations. The study gave a list of 150 to 200 TCR beta chains associated with cytomegalovirus. Some IMGT-functional V segments, including TRBV6-2 and TRBV6-3, could not be distinguished by the 87-base-pair reads and were therefore excluded. In a later analysis, several top co-occurrence clusters were reported to appear linked to parvovirus B19, influenza, CMV and Epstein-Barr virus. This cohort had only TCR beta chains sequenced, and the lack of alpha or paired-chain data limited which features could be detected. Most TCR sequences were observed very rarely across donors, whereas some public TCRs were present in many individuals. In a later analysis, the rate of TCR association differed among HLA loci, with DRB1 alleles having the most associated TCRs and HLA-C alleles having the fewest. In a later analysis, most CMV-associated TCR beta chains were found to appear HLA-restricted, with HLA associations seemingly driven largely by CMV exposure. The authors suggested that the approach could potentially be extended to other disease states and immunological phenotypes. For the cohort, immune exposure information was limited to CMV serostatus. In vitro tests confirmed that a few of the cytomegalovirus-associated TCR beta chains recognize cytomegalovirus antigens. A later analysis found that HLA-associated TCR beta chains were more clonally expanded and had lower generation probabilities than equally common non-associated chains. An association between a missense DCLRE1C variant and V-gene and J-gene trimming of TCR beta chains was found in a later genetic analysis and replicated in an independent cohort. In a later genetic analysis, fewer N-insertions in productive TCRs were reported among donors in an Asian-associated ancestry cluster than the approximately 670-donor mean. Assigning TCR associations to individual alleles was difficult when HLA alleles, especially DR and DQ, strongly co-occurred.

Details on this clone: The antigen it recognizes is unknown.

The library was prepared using the immunoSEQ multiplex PCR assay. For the multiplex PCR, a mixture combining 60 forward primers for TCR Vbeta segments and 13 reverse primers for TCR Jbeta segments was used. The CDR3 region of rearranged TCR beta genes was amplified from genomic DNA by a multiplex PCR assay. The Illumina HiSeq System was used to sequence the amplified TCR beta libraries as 87-base-pair reads. Regarding the original processing steps: Across the 640 or so repertoires, a later analysis counted tens of millions of unique TCR beta chains, 9 million to 14 million of which were shared by at least two donors. Raw reads were error-corrected and collapsed into unique sequences by a nearest-neighbor algorithm in which closely related sequences were merged to remove PCR and sequencing errors. To assign V, D and J gene segments, CDR3 sequences were aligned to IMGT reference sequences. For a sequence to be retained, a match of at least six nucleotides to both a V gene segment and a J gene segment was required. Rearrangements were classified as productive when the CDR3 lacked stop codons and remained in frame with V and J, and all other rearrangements were classified as non-productive. CDR3 was defined according to IMGT convention as the region running from the second conserved V-encoded cysteine to the conserved J-encoded phenylalanine. The earlier analysis of 500 to 650 of the donors excluded any sequence lacking an unambiguous match to a single V gene segment. In an earlier analysis of some 590 of the donors, V segments were called functional above 56.7% productive rearrangements and were called segregating when the between-donor standard deviation exceeded 5%. A statistical classification framework was built for diagnosing cytomegalovirus status from the catalog of TCR beta chain sequences. A later analysis assigned V and J genes by comparing TCR nucleotide sequences with IMGT/GENE-DB human TR gene sequences. The TCRdist pipeline was used in a later analysis to assign CDR3 sequences and most-parsimonious VDJ recombination scenarios. A later analysis defined each TCR beta chain by its CDR3 amino acid sequence plus V-gene family, and excluded reads lacking a unique V-gene family. A later analysis removed several hundred highly shared, low-generation-probability nucleotide sequences to deal with suspected cross-contamination and a sequencing artifact. In a later analysis, a clonal expansion index for each public chain was calculated from normalized within-repertoire ranks of inferred template counts. Generation probabilities in a later analysis came from a VDJ recombination model fitted to out-of-frame rearrangements, and those results were checked against IGoR. In a later analysis, TCR-TCR, TCR-HLA and TCR-CMV co-occurrence was scored with hypergeometric tests, and a repertoire-size bias correction was applied to TCR pairs. To estimate false discovery rates, a later analysis permuted the HLA or CMV assignments 20 times. In a later analysis, co-occurring TCRs were grouped with DBSCAN, and TCRdist sequence similarity was added when clustering was performed within HLA-allele-positive subsets. Repertoires with fewer than 30,000 or more than 120,000 public chains were left out of co-occurrence clustering, as were a few repertoires with anomalous nucleotide sharing. TCRdb took over this immuneACCESS table, retaining in-frame rearrangements with V and J assigned. Such tables are incomplete; in checked studies, under half of the missing clones stem from an unresolved V gene, and the remainder is unexplained. D and trimming were read from the DNA, whereas the V and J calls and clone size are those reported in that table. The table for this sample records about 110,000 clones. The ten largest make up 3.7% of the sample.

CDR1 and CDR2 are read off the germline V gene as SGHTA and FQGNSA. After removal of 6 bases from V and 10 bases from J, the junction retains 23 bases not matched to a gene. From the cysteine through the phenylalanine, the CDR3 covers 19 amino acids. Of the read, only the CDR3 DNA is kept; its 57 bases are in frame from base 1. The cohort consisted of 670 or so healthy bone marrow donors. At the time of sampling, every cohort member was nominally healthy, though immune exposures that went unrecorded were likely present. The donor tested CMV seronegative and was one of the 352 seronegative cohort members. A peripheral blood sample was provided by each donor, and peripheral blood mononuclear cells were used for TCR beta sequencing. The Qiagen DNeasy Blood Extraction Kit was used to extract genomic DNA from the blood cell samples.

This receptor was identified in a man aged 25-45 years in good health and CMV-seronegative. The V gene is TRBV7-2 and the J gene is TRBJ2-1, with 11 bases in between that match TRBD1. Sequencing was carried out using PBMCs. For the CDR3, the sequence is CASRTSGDRGSVDQNEQFF. The sequenced DNA is TGTGCCAGCAGAACCTCCGGGGACAGGGGGTCAGTGGACCAAAACGAGCAGTTCTTC.